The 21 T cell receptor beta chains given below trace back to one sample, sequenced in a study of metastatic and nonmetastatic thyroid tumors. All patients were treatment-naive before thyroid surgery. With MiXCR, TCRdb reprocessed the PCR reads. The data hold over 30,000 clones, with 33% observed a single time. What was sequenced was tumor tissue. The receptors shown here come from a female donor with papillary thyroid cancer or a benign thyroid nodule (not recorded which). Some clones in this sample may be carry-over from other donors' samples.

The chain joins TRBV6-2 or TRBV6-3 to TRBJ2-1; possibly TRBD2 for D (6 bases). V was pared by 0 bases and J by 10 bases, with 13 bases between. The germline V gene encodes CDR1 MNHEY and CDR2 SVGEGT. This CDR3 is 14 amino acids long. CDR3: CASSYSGRSREQFF. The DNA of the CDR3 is TGTGCCAGCAGTTACTCCGGGAGAAGCAGGGAGCAGTTCTTC.

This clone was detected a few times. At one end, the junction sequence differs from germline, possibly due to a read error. CDR3 nucleotide sequence: TGTGCCTGCAGAGGACCACTTGAGCAGTACTTC. Translating it yields CACRGPLEQYF. V and J are TRBV28 and TRBJ2-7; no reliable D call. Germline V lookup: CDR1 MDHEN, CDR2 SYDVKM. The CDR3 runs to 11 residues.

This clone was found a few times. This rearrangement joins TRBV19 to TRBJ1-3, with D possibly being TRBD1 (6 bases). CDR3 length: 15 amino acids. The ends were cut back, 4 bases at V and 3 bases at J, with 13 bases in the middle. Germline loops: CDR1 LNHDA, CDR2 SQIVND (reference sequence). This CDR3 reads CASSKRQEVGNTIYF. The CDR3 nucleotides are TGTGCCAGTAGTAAGCGACAGGAGGTTGGAAACACCATATATTTT.

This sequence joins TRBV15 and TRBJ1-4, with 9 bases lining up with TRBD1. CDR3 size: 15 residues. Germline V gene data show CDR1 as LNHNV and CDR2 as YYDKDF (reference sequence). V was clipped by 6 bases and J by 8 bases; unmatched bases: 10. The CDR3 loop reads CATRSIQGANEKLFF. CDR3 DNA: TGTGCCACCAGGTCTATACAGGGGGCAAACGAAAAACTGTTTTTT.

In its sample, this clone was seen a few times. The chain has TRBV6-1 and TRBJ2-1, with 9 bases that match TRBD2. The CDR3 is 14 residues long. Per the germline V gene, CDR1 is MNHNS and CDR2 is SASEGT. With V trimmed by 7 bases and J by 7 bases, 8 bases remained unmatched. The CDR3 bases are TGTGCCAGCACCCTCCTAGCGGGATCGAATGAGCAGTTCTTC. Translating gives CASTLLAGSNEQFF.

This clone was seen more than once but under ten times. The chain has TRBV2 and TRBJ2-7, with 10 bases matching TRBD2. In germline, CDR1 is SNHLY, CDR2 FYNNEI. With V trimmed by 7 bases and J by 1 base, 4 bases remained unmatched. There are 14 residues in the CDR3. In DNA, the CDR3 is TGTGCCAGCACACCGACTAGCGGGTCCTACGAGCAGTACTTC. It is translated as CASTPTSGSYEQYF. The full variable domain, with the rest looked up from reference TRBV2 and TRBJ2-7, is EPEVTQTPSHQVTQMGQEVILRCVPISNHLYFYWYRQILGQKVEFLVSFYNNEISEKSEIFDDQFSVERPDGSNFTLKIRSTKLEDSAMYFCASTPTSGSYEQYFGPGTRLTVT.

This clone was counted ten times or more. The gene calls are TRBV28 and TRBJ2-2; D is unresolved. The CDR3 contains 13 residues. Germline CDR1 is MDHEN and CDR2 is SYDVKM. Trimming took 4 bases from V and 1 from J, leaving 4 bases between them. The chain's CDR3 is CASSSQNTGELFF. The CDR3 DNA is TGTGCCAGCAGTTCACAGAACACCGGGGAGCTGTTTTTT.

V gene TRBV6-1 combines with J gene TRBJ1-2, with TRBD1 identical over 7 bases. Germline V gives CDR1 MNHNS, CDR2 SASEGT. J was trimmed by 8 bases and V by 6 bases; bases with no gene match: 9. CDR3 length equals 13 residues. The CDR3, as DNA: TGTGCCAGCAGCCTCGGGACAGTGGAGGGCTACACCTTC. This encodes CASSLGTVEGYTF.

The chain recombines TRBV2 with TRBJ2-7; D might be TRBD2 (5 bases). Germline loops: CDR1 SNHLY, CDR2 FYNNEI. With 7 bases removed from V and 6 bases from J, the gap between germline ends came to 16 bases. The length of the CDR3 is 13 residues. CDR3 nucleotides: TGTGCCAGCACGTGGGAGACGCTGGTCGAGCAGTACTTC. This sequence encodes CASTWETLVEQYF. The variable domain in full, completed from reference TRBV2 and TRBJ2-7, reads EPEVTQTPSHQVTQMGQEVILRCVPISNHLYFYWYRQILGQKVEFLVSFYNNEISEKSEIFDDQFSVERPDGSNFTLKIRSTKLEDSAMYFCASTWETLVEQYFGPGTRLTVT.

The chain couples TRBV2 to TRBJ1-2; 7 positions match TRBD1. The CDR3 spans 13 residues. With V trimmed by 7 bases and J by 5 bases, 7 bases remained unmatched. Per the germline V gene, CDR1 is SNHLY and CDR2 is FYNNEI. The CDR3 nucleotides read TGTGCCAGCAATACAGGGGCGGGGTATGGCTACACCTTC. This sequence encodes CASNTGAGYGYTF.

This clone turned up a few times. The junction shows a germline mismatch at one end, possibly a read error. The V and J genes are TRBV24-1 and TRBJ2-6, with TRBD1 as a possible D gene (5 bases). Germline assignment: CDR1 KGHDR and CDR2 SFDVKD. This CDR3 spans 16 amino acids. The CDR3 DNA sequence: TGTGCCACCAGTGGCGCGGATCAATCTGGGGCCAACTTCCTGACTTTC. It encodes CATSGADQSGANFLTF.

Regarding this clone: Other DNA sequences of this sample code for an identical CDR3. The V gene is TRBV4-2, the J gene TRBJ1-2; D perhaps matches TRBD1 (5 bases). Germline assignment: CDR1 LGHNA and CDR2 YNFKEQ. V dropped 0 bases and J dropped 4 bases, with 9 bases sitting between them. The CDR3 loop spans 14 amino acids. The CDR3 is CASSQDFGGYGYTF. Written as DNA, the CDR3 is TGTGCCAGCAGCCAAGACTTTGGGGGCTATGGCTACACCTTC.

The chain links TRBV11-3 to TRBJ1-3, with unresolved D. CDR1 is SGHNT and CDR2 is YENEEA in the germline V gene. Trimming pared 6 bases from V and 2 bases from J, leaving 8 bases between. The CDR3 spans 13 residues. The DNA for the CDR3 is TGTGCCAGCAGTACGCGGGCTGGAAACACCATATATTTT. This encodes CASSTRAGNTIYF.

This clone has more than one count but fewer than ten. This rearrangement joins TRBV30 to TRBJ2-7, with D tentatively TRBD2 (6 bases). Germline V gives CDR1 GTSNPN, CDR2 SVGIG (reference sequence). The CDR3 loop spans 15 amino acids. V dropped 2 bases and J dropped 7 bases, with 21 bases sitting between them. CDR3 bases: TGTGCCTGGAGTCGCATACGGACCGGGGACTTTGAGCAGTACTTC. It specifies CAWSRIRTGDFEQYF.

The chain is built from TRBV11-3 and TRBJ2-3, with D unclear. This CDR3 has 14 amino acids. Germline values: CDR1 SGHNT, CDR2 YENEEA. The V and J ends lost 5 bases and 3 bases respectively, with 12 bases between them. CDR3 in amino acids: CASSRIAMTDTQYF. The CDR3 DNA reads TGTGCCAGCAGCCGGATAGCCATGACAGATACGCAGTATTTT.

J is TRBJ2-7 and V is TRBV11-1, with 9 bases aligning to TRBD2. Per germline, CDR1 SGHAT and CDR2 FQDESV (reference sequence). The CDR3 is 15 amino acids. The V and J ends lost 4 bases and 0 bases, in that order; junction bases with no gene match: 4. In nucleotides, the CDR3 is TGTGCCAGCAGCTCCCCTAGCGGGGCCTCCTACGAGCAGTACTTC. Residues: CASSSPSGASYEQYF. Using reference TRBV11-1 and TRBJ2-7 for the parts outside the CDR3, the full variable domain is EAEVAQSPRYKITEKSQAVAFWCDPISGHATLYWYRQILGQGPELLVQFQDESVVDDSQLPKDRFSAERLKGVDSTLKIQPAELGDSAMYLCASSSPSGASYEQYFGPGTRLTVT.

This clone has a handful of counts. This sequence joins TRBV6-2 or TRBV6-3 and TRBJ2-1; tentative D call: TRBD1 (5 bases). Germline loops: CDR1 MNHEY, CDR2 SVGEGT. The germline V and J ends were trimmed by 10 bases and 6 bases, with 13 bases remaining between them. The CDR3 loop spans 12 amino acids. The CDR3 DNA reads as TGTGCCACTACCGTAGGGGTCAATGAGCAGTTCTTC. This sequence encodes CATTVGVNEQFF.

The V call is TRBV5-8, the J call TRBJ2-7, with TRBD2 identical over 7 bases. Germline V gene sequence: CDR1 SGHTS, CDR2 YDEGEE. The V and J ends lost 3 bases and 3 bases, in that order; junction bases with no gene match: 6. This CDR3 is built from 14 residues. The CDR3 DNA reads TGTGCCAGCAGCTATCTAGCGGAAATCTACGAGCAGTACTTC. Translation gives CASSYLAEIYEQYF.

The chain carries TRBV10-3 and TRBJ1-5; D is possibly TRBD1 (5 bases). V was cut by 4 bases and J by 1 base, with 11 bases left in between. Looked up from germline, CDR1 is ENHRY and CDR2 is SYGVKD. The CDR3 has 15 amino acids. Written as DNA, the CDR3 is TGTGCCATCAGTGGGGACGGCTCAAGCAATCAGCCCCAGCATTTT. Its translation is CAISGDGSSNQPQHF.

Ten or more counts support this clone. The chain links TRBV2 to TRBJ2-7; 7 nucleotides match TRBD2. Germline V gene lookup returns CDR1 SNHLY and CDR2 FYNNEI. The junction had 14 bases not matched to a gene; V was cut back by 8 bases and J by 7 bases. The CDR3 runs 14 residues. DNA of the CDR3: TGTGCCAGCGAATCTGGGGAGCGGGGTTTAGAGCAGTACTTC. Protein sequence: CASESGERGLEQYF. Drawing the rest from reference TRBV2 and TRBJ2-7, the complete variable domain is EPEVTQTPSHQVTQMGQEVILRCVPISNHLYFYWYRQILGQKVEFLVSFYNNEISEKSEIFDDQFSVERPDGSNFTLKIRSTKLEDSAMYFCASESGERGLEQYFGPGTRLTVT.

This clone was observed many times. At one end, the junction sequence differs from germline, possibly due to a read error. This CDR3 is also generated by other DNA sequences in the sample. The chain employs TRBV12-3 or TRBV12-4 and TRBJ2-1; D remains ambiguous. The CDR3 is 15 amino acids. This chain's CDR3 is CASSILHGRHNEQFF. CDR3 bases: TGTGCCAGCAGTATATTACACGGACGACACAATGAGCAGTTCTTT.